This T cell receptor beta chain was profiled in a study of cytomegalovirus exposure and HLA in healthy donors. With V trimmed by 6 bases and J by 5 bases, 6 bases remained unmatched. From germline, CDR1 is MNHEY and CDR2 SMNVEV (reference sequence). This CDR3 has 13 residues. Primers for the PCR totalled 60 Vbeta and 13 Jbeta. Profiling relied on immunoSEQ multiplex PCR, and the TCRdb table lists in-frame clones only, not all of them. The data hold under 200,000 clones, with 70% to 85% observed a single time. The receptor was isolated from a woman in her 30s in good health and CMV-seropositive. Input material: PBMCs. The chain links TRBV27 to TRBJ1-1; 7 nucleotides match TRBD1. The CDR3 DNA sequence: TGTGCCAGCAGAAGACAGGGATGGACTGAAGCTTTCTTT. It encodes CASRRQGWTEAFF.